This T cell receptor (beta chain) was sequenced in a study of blood T cell repertoires in COVID-19. Overall study: Italy, Spain and the United States were the sources of the convalescent and acute COVID-19 samples. PBMCs, B-cell-depleted T cells, or T cells provided the cDNA or gDNA that made up the material.

This CDR3 comprises 10 residues. In the original analysis: Amplification of reference gene primers was used by the study to estimate nucleated cell counts. Clones were sequenced by immunoSEQ multiplex PCR, and TCRdb holds only the in-frame ones, with some missing. That table furnishes V, J and clone size, whereas the DNA furnished D and trimming. The sample lists 150,000 to 200,000 clones, around 79% seen once, with roughly 28% in the top ten. Material: peripheral blood. This TCR was sampled from a woman aged 70-85 years with acute or convalescent COVID-19. V is TRBV21-1 and J is TRBJ1-1. TRBV21-1 counts as a pseudogene. CDR3 in DNA: TGTGCCAGCCGGCGGGGTGAAGCTTTCTTT. Amino acids: CASRRGEAFF.